Below, one TCR beta chain is given with its context. The target of this receptor is not known. Per-base quality was not reported, and no clone a single base away is much larger than it. These data are taken from a study of CD8 T cells in Susac syndrome (dated by TCRdb to between 2017 and 2020). Study-wide context: Whether CD8+ T cell activation and differentiation in Susac syndrome was antigen driven was tested using repertoire sequencing.

Results the study describes overall, beyond this receptor: The TCR sequencing and HLA analysis was acknowledged to have included a relatively small number of individuals.

RNA was extracted using the RNeasy kit, and roughly 0.5 to 1 microgram was reverse transcribed with random hexamers. The immunoSEQ multiplex PCR assay, covering 54 Vbeta and 13 Jbeta segments, was used to amplify TCR beta CDR3 regions. PCR amplification bias was corrected using a synthetic template baseline for primer optimization and computational correction. In the original analysis: Reads were assigned to V, D and J genes according to IMGT and analyzed in immunoSEQ Analyzer, with only productive sequences retained. Clonality was computed as one minus Shannon entropy normalized by log2 of the number of productive unique sequences. For each patient and control, public and private clones were evaluated among the 100 most prevalent clones. A clone was defined as Susac-specific if it was absent from the healthy and MS cohorts, from over a thousand published viral clones and from other ImmuneACCESS disease sequences. TCRdb reprocessed the public reads (quality trimming at Q25 with fastp, clone calling with MiXCR) and kept in-frame beta chains. CDR3 protein sequences are deduplicated, and each keeps its most common genes and DNA. These V and J calls derive from TCRdb rather than the authors' analysis. Present in this sample are about 200,000 distinct CDR3 sequences, approximately 96% of which were seen just once. The top ten constitute under 0.095% of the sample.

From the cysteine through the phenylalanine, the CDR3 covers 14 amino acids. The retained sequence is limited to the CDR3, 42 bases, with the frame set at the first base. At the junction V is shortened by 4 bases and J by 5 bases, with 14 bases in between. The germline V gene encodes CDR1 SGHNT and CDR2 YENEEA. Peripheral blood CD8+ and CD4+ T cells from healthy donors, Susac syndrome patients and multiple sclerosis patients were profiled by high-throughput TCR beta sequencing. Treatment-naive patients with stable or active relapsing-remitting disease fulfilling revised McDonald criteria were used as multiple sclerosis controls. CD8+ TEMRA cells were enriched by FACS, while bulk CD8+ and CD4+ T cells were purified by magnetic negative isolation. Blood was drawn into EDTA tubes, processed within 24 hours, and PBMCs were isolated by density gradient centrifugation. PBMCs intended for TCR sequencing were cryopreserved in liquid nitrogen and thawed later in a water bath at 37 degrees C. Purity of sorted or isolated CD4+, CD8+ and CD8+ TEMRA cells was at least 90%.

This receptor chain uses TRBV11-3 and TRBJ2-5; the D gene cannot be named for sure. Specimen: CD4+ T cells from PBMCs. The sequence derives from a human donor with multiple sclerosis. The CDR3 corresponds to CASSSGLPRETQYF. In nucleotides, the sequence is TGTGCCAGCAGCTCCGGCTTGCCACGGGAGACCCAGTACTTC.